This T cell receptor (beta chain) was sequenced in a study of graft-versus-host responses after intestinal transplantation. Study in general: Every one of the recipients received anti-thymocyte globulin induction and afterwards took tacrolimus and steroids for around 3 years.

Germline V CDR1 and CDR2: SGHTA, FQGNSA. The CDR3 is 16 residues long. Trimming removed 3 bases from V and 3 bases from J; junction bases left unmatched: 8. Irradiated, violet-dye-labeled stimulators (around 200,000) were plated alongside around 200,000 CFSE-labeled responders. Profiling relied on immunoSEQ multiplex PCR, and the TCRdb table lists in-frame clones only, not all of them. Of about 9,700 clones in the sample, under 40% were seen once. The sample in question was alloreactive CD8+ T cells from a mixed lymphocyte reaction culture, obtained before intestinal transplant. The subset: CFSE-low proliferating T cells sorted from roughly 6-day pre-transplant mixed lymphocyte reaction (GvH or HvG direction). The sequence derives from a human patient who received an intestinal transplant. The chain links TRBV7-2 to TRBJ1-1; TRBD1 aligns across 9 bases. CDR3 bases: TGTGCCAGCAGCTTTACAGGGGGCGGCGGGCACACTGAAGCTTTCTTT. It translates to CASSFTGGGGHTEAFF.